One and the same sample provided the 18 T cell receptor beta chains below, sequenced in a study of early T cells in non-severe SARS-CoV-2 infection. TCRdb reprocessed the 5' RACE reads via MiXCR and lists one record per CDR3 protein. This table has 75,000 to 100,000 distinct CDR3 sequences, approximately 15% appearing once. Input material: whole blood. The origin of the receptors is an adult who was a healthcare worker with PCR-confirmed SARS-CoV-2 infection or an uninfected control (not recorded which).

The table lists this clonotype with a few counts. The rearrangement links TRBV4-1 to TRBJ1-1; a weak D match, TRBD1 (5 bases). This CDR3 is built from 16 residues. CDR1 is MGHRA, CDR2 YSYEKL, per germline. The V gene lost 4 bases and the J gene lost 1 base, with 16 bases spanning the gap. The chain's CDR3 is CASSLNPGPGNTEAFF. The CDR3 DNA sequence: TGCGCCAGCAGCCTCAATCCAGGGCCGGGGAACACTGAAGCTTTCTTT.

This clonotype was detected a few times. The CDR3 region is CASSRGPASQKGYTF. CDR3 DNA sequence: TGTGCCAGCAGCCGCGGCCCTGCCAGCCAGAAGGGCTACACCTTC. The V gene is TRBV28, the J gene TRBJ1-2; D is unresolved. The CDR3 covers 15 residues. Trimming removed 6 bases from V and 8 bases from J, with 22 bases in between. Germline V gene data show CDR1 as MDHEN and CDR2 as SYDVKM.

This clonotype turned up a few times. This sequence joins TRBV20-1 and TRBJ2-7; 9 bases line up with TRBD1. The CDR3 has 13 amino acids. Germline-derived CDR1 and CDR2 are DFQATT and SNEGSKA (reference sequence). Trimming took 6 bases from V and 2 from J; bases not matched to a gene: 5. The CDR3 nucleotides are TGCAGTGCCAGGGACAGGGTAACCTACGAGCAGTACTTC. Encoded protein: CSARDRVTYEQYF.

This clonotype was detected a few times. The rearrangement links TRBV5-6 to TRBJ1-2; D is possibly TRBD1 (5 bases). V shed 3 bases and J shed 8 bases, with 8 bases lying between them. CDR1 SGHDT and CDR2 YYEEEE come from the germline V gene. The CDR3 is 11 residues long. As DNA, the CDR3 is TGTGCCAGCAGCTCCGCAGGGGGCTACACCTTC. The encoded protein is CASSSAGGYTF.

This clonotype has a handful of counts. V and J are TRBV20-1 and TRBJ2-1; D might be TRBD2 (6 bases). The CDR3 runs 14 residues. The germline V gene has CDR1 DFQATT and CDR2 SNEGSKA (reference sequence). Deletions cut 1 base from V and 4 bases from J, with 11 bases between. This CDR3 is CSARGLARYNEQFF. The CDR3 DNA is TGCAGTGCTAGAGGTCTAGCGAGATACAATGAGCAGTTCTTC.

This clonotype was observed a handful of times. This sequence joins TRBV7-9 and TRBJ1-2; D possibly corresponds to TRBD1 (6 bases). The CDR3 consists of 15 residues. The V gene's germline CDR1 is SEHNR and CDR2 FQNEAQ (reference sequence). Trimming removed 1 base from V and 2 bases from J, with 11 bases in between. The CDR3 DNA reads TGTGCCAGCAGCTTAGAGACAGGCAGGAACTATGGCTACACCTTC. Its translation is CASSLETGRNYGYTF.

This clonotype was picked up many times. CDR3 protein: CASSLSPARAKRGETQYF. The CDR3 nucleotides read TGTGCCAGCAGTTTATCCCCCGCCAGGGCCAAAAGAGGAGAGACCCAGTACTTC. This chain joins TRBV28 and TRBJ2-5; the D gene is possibly TRBD1 (5 bases). CDR1 MDHEN and CDR2 SYDVKM come from the germline V gene. The CDR3 totals 18 residues. V gave up 1 base and J gave up 4 bases, with 22 bases separating them. The whole variable domain, filled in from reference TRBV28 and TRBJ2-5, reads DVKVTQSSRYLVKRTGEKVFLECVQDMDHENMFWYRQDPGLGLRLIYFSYDVKMKEKGDIPEGYSVSREKKERFSLILESASTNQTSMYLCASSLSPARAKRGETQYFGPGTRLLVL.

The J gene is TRBJ2-1, the V gene TRBV5-1, with 13 bases lining up with TRBD2. CDR3 size: 16 residues. The junction had 3 bases not matched to a gene; V was cut back by 5 bases and J by 1 base. Looked up from germline, CDR1 is SGHRS and CDR2 is YFSETQ. Here the CDR3 reads CASRELAGGSYNEQFF. CDR3 sequence (DNA): TGCGCCAGCAGGGAACTAGCGGGAGGGTCCTACAATGAGCAGTTCTTC.

This clonotype was recorded a few times. The chain joins TRBV6-6 to TRBJ2-1; 13 bases agree with TRBD2. Germline CDR1 and CDR2: MNHNY and SVGAGI (reference sequence). This CDR3 has 18 amino acids. Trimming at V came to 2 bases and at J to 2 bases, leaving 6 bases not matched to a gene. The chain's CDR3 is CASSYGLAGVIPYNEQFF. In nucleotides, the CDR3 is TGTGCCAGCAGTTACGGACTAGCGGGAGTGATCCCCTACAATGAGCAGTTCTTC.

The chain carries TRBV19 and TRBJ2-7; D may match TRBD1 or TRBD2 (6 bases each). The CDR3 covers 15 residues. Germline CDR1 reads LNHDA; CDR2 reads SQIVND (reference sequence). V dropped 3 bases and J dropped 2 bases, with 14 bases sitting between them. The chain's CDR3 is CASSMRGGNPYEQYF. The CDR3 region has the DNA TGTGCCAGTAGTATGCGAGGGGGGAACCCCTACGAGCAGTACTTC.

This chain uses TRBV3-1 with TRBJ2-1; the match to TRBD1 covers 10 bases. The CDR3 totals 17 residues. V was pared by 2 bases and J by 3 bases, with 7 bases of the junction left unmatched. Germline V gene lookup returns CDR1 LGHDT and CDR2 YNNKEL (reference sequence). Here the CDR3 reads CASSQRTRDRGYNEQFF. CDR3 DNA: TGTGCCAGCAGCCAACGAACCCGGGACAGGGGCTACAATGAGCAGTTCTTC.

This clonotype showed up just a few times. V usage is TRBV20-1 and J usage is TRBJ1-4; 10 bases are a match to TRBD1. J lost 6 bases, V lost 6 bases, and 7 bases had no gene match. Germline V gene sequence: CDR1 DFQATT, CDR2 SNEGSKA (reference sequence). This CDR3 region has 14 residues. DNA for the CDR3: TGCAGTGCCCCTAGCGGGACAGGGGATGAAAAACTGTTTTTT. Protein product: CSAPSGTGDEKLFF.

The chain is built from TRBV20-1 and TRBJ1-2, with no clear D. V was trimmed by 3 bases and J by 7 bases, leaving 12 bases between them. CDR3 length: 12 amino acids. Germline CDR1 DFQATT, CDR2 SNEGSKA (reference sequence). The DNA for the CDR3 is TGCAGTGCTAGGATTGGGGATTCTGGCTACACCTTC. This translates into CSARIGDSGYTF.

The rearrangement joins TRBV5-1 to TRBJ2-2; the D gene is possibly TRBD1 (6 bases). The CDR3 loop spans 16 amino acids. CDR1 is SGHRS, CDR2 YFSETQ, per germline. Trimming stripped 7 bases from V and 1 base from J, with 17 bases between. The chain's CDR3 is CASYQGLAQNTGELFF. The DNA of the CDR3 is TGCGCCAGCTATCAGGGGCTAGCTCAGAACACCGGGGAGCTGTTTTTT.

This clonotype has only a few counts. The genes are TRBV7-2 and TRBJ2-1; 9 bases agree with TRBD2. The CDR3 is 15 residues long. V shed 3 bases, J shed 1 base, and the junction held 1 base outside the gene matches. The germline gives CDR1 SGHTA, CDR2 FQGNSA. The CDR3 spells CASSFSGRSYNEQFF. In DNA, the CDR3 is TGTGCCAGCAGCTTTAGCGGGAGATCCTACAATGAGCAGTTCTTC.

This clonotype was seen only a few times. V and J are TRBV20-1 and TRBJ1-6, with D hard to call. V was trimmed by 7 bases and J by 9 bases, leaving 4 bases between them. In germline, CDR1 is DFQATT, CDR2 SNEGSKA (reference sequence). CDR3 size: 9 residues. The DNA of the CDR3 is TGCAGTGGGGGTTCACCCCTCCACTTT. Translated: CSGGSPLHF.

V usage is TRBV5-1 and J usage is TRBJ2-5; possibly TRBD1 for D (5 bases). This CDR3 is 12 amino acids long. V lost 4 bases and J 5 bases, leaving 9 bases between the germline ends. Germline-derived CDR1 and CDR2 are SGHRS and YFSETQ. The CDR3 region is CASSPWGETQYF. In DNA form, the CDR3 reads TGCGCCAGCAGCCCGTGGGGCGAGACCCAGTACTTC.

A few counts support this clonotype. The V and J genes are TRBV20-1 and TRBJ2-2; a possible D gene is TRBD1 (5 bases). The CDR3 sequence is 13 residues long. The germline CDR1 and CDR2 sequences are DFQATT and SNEGSKA (reference sequence). Trimming left V 3 bases short and J 3 bases short, with 8 bases between. CDR3 sequence reads: CSASLGDTGELFF. The CDR3 bases are TGCAGTGCTAGTTTAGGGGACACCGGGGAGCTGTTTTTT.